This T cell receptor beta chain was documented in a study of vaccination effects on CD4 cells after COVID-19. Some clones are missing from TCRdb's copy, which holds only in-frame ones; the method was immunoSEQ multiplex PCR. The top ten clones hold approximately 9.1% of a sample with 25,000 to 30,000 clones, approximately 71% of them seen once. A word on this clone: No antigen is known for it.

With the ViraFEST assay, the study expanded antigen-specific CD4+ T cells using viral peptide pools, then sequenced them. The authors isolated CD4+ T cells after 9 to 10 days of culture. Vaccination of participants consisted of two doses of either the BNT162b2 or mRNA-1273 vaccine. Cultivation was performed at approximately 2.1 million PBMC per well with roughly 10 IU/ml IL-2 and around 10 ug/ml peptides added. A half-volume exchange with IL-2 medium occurred on days 3 and 7. The study, taken as a whole, reports: Long after vaccination, the clones induced by infection and by vaccine shrank markedly in size. In vaccinees who were healthy, merely 1 out of 255 vaccine-induced clones cross-reacted with common cold coronaviruses.

Germline lookup yields CDR1 SEHNR and CDR2 FQNEAQ (reference sequence). The CDR3 loop spans 13 amino acids. V dropped 1 base and J dropped 6 bases, with 10 bases sitting between them. The specimen was CD4+ T cells from PBMCs cultured with HCoV-NL63 spike peptides, collected after COVID-19 vaccination. The receptor comes from a human donor who received a COVID-19 vaccine. This chain links TRBV7-9 with TRBJ2-7, with D maybe TRBD1 (6 bases). CDR3 residues: CASSLVGQTEQYF. CDR3 nucleotide sequence: TGTGCCAGCAGCTTAGTAGGACAGACCGAGCAGTACTTC.